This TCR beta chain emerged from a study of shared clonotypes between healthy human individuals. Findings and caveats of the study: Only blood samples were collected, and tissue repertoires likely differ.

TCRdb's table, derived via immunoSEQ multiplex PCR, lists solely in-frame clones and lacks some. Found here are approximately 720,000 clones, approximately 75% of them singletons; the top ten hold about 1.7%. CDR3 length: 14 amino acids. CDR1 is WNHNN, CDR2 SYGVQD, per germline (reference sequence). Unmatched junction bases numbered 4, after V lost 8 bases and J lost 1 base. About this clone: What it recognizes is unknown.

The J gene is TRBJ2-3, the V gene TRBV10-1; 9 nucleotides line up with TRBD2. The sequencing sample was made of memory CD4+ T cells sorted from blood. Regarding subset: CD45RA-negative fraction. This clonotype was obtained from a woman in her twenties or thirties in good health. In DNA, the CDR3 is TGCGCCAGCCAACCTAGCGGGGGCACAGATACGCAGTATTTT. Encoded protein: CASQPSGGTDTQYF.